The T cell receptor beta chain under discussion was sequenced for a study of tumor-infiltrating lymphocytes in localized non-small cell lung cancer. Whole-study context: Some samples were collected after neoadjuvant chemotherapy; smokers, never-smokers and several histologies were included.

Study-level results: No T-cell fraction difference was seen between IM1 and IM2 tumors.

Generated by immunoSEQ multiplex PCR, the TCRdb table keeps only in-frame clones and is missing some. The sample includes about 13,000 clones, about 64% of them seen just once. There are 13 residues in the CDR3. Germline V gives CDR1 SGHRS, CDR2 YFSETQ. Trimming shortened V by 4 bases and J by 0 bases, and 7 bases separated the two germline ends. A word on this clone: Its antigen remains unknown.

What was sequenced was uninvolved lung tissue not adjacent to the tumor. The J gene is TRBJ1-1, the V gene TRBV5-1; weak D call: TRBD1 (5 bases). This receptor was obtained from a human donor with non-small cell lung cancer. The CDR3 nucleotides are TGCGCCAGCAGCACAGGCATGAACACTGAAGCTTTCTTT. This gives the protein CASSTGMNTEAFF.